This is a list of T cell receptor beta chains from one sample in a study of glioma-infiltrating T cells. TCRdb reprocessed the multiplex PCR reads with MiXCR, giving one entry per CDR3 protein. The repertoire holds about 180,000 distinct CDR3 sequences, with more than 35% as singletons. The sequenced sample was glioma tissue, nonneoplastic brain tissue, or PBMCs (not recorded which). These receptor sequences come from a human donor with low-grade glioma or glioblastoma, undergoing nonglioma brain surgery, or in good health (not recorded which). The CDR3 runs from the conserved cysteine through the conserved F or W. The D gene is left open where the match is weak. Clone size, where shown, is once, few, many, or a class for clones that have expanded.

D: TRBD1; size: many; J: TRBJ1-1; V: TRBV29-1; length: 12; DNA: TGCAGCGTACGGACAGGGAACACTGAAGCTTTCTTT; CDR3: CSVRTGNTEAFF
D: TRBD2; size: .; J: TRBJ2-1; V: TRBV4-1; length: 17; DNA: TGCGCCAGCAGCCCGACTAGCGGGAGTGCCTCCTACAATGAGCAGTTCTTC; CDR3: CASSPTSGSASYNEQFF
D: TRBD1; size: many; J: TRBJ2-7; V: TRBV6-1; length: 14; DNA: TGTGCCAGCAGTGAGGTACAGGGGGCCTACGAGCAGTACTTC; CDR3: CASSEVQGAYEQYF
D: .; size: many; J: TRBJ2-1; V: TRBV20-1; length: 12; DNA: TGCAGTGCTAGTGTAACCCAGGATGAGCAGTTCTTC; CDR3: CSASVTQDEQFF
D: TRBD2; size: many; J: TRBJ2-3; V: TRBV20-1; length: 16; DNA: TGCAGTGCTAGCCTACTACTAGCGGGATCGACAGATACGCAGTATTTT; CDR3: CSASLLLAGSTDTQYF
D: TRBD2; size: many; J: TRBJ2-1; V: TRBV20-1; length: 13; DNA: TGCAGTGCTAGGGGACTAGCGGGAGTAGAGCAGTTCTTC; CDR3: CSARGLAGVEQFF
D: .; size: many; J: TRBJ2-5; V: TRBV20-1; length: 11; DNA: TGCAGTGCTATGACCTTAGAGACCCAGTACTTC; CDR3: CSAMTLETQYF
D: TRBD1; size: many; J: TRBJ2-3; V: TRBV6-6; length: 17; DNA: TGTGCCAGCAGTTACGGGACAGGGGGTATTGGTGCAGATACGCAGTATTTT; CDR3: CASSYGTGGIGADTQYF
D: .; size: many; J: TRBJ2-5; V: TRBV28; length: 14; DNA: TGTGCCAGCAGTTTAGGACAGCCCAAGGAGACCCAGTACTTC; CDR3: CASSLGQPKETQYF
D: .; size: few; J: TRBJ2-7; V: TRBV19; length: 13; DNA: TGTGCCAGTAGTTCGGGACAAATGACGCTTCAGTACTTC; CDR3: CASSSGQMTLQYF
D: .; size: medium-sized; J: TRBJ1-1; V: TRBV7-9; length: 12; DNA: TGTGCCAGCAGCTATTGGACAGCTGAAGCTTTCTTT; CDR3: CASSYWTAEAFF
D: TRBD2; size: .; J: TRBJ2-7; V: TRBV5-1; length: 18; DNA: TGCGCCAGCAGCTCACAAACTACTAGCGGGGTCTTCTCCTACGAGCAGTACTTC; CDR3: CASSSQTTSGVFSYEQYF
D: .; size: .; J: TRBJ2-7; V: TRBV12-3/TRBV12-4; length: 14; DNA: TGTGCCAGCAGGAGTACTAGCAGACCCTACGAGCAGTACTTC; CDR3: CASRSTSRPYEQYF
D: TRBD2; size: .; J: TRBJ2-7; V: TRBV6-2/TRBV6-3; length: 16; DNA: TGTGCCAGCAGTGTCGGGCTAGCGGGAAAACACAACGAGCAGTACTTC; CDR3: CASSVGLAGKHNEQYF
D: .; size: .; J: TRBJ2-2; V: TRBV4-1; length: 15; DNA: TGCGCCAGCAGCCAAGATCTGTGGGATCCCGGGGAGCTGTTTTTT; CDR3: CASSQDLWDPGELFF
D: TRBD2; size: .; J: TRBJ2-1; V: TRBV12-3/TRBV12-4; length: 13; DNA: TGTGCCAGCAGTTTCGGGAGTAGCGGGAGTAAGTTCTTC; CDR3: CASSFGSSGSKFF
D: .; size: many; J: TRBJ2-3; V: TRBV19; length: 12; DNA: TGTGCCAGTAGCCGATCGCTGGATACGCAGTATTTT; CDR3: CASSRSLDTQYF
D: .; size: many; J: TRBJ1-5; V: TRBV27; length: 15; DNA: TGTGCCAGCAGTTTAACGTCGGAGAGCAATCAGCCCCAGCATTTT; CDR3: CASSLTSESNQPQHF
D: .; size: few; J: TRBJ2-3; V: TRBV7-9; length: 14; DNA: TGTGCCAGCAGCCCGGGAGTTTATGAGATCACGCAGTATTTT; CDR3: CASSPGVYEITQYF
D: .; size: .; J: TRBJ2-2; V: TRBV6-4; length: 14; DNA: TGTGCCAGCAGTGGCAAGCGAAACACCGGGGAGCTGTTTTTT; CDR3: CASSGKRNTGELFF
D: .; size: .; J: TRBJ2-2; V: TRBV12-3/TRBV12-4; length: 13; DNA: TGTGCCAGCAGCGCGGACTGGAACGGGGAGCCGTTTTTT; CDR3: CASSADWNGEPFF
D: TRBD1; size: many; J: TRBJ2-7; V: TRBV28; length: 14; DNA: TGTGCCACCGAAAGACCGGGACAGATGACCGAGCAGTACTTC; CDR3: CATERPGQMTEQYF
D: TRBD1; size: few; J: TRBJ2-7; V: TRBV28; length: 17; DNA: TGTGCCAGCAGTTGGACCGGGACAGGGGCCTTTAAGCGCGAGCAGTACTTC; CDR3: CASSWTGTGAFKREQYF
D: .; size: .; J: TRBJ2-5; V: TRBV20-1; length: 12; DNA: TGCAGTGCTAGAGTTGGGCAAGAGACCAAGTACTTC; CDR3: CSARVGQETKYF
D: .; size: .; J: TRBJ2-1; V: TRBV3-1; length: 12; DNA: TGTGCCAGCAGCCAAGGGGACGGTGAGCAGTTCTTC; CDR3: CASSQGDGEQFF
D: .; size: many; J: TRBJ2-3; V: TRBV20-1; length: 15; DNA: TGCAGTGCTAGACGGCCTGGGTACCCCGCAGATACGCAGTATTTT; CDR3: CSARRPGYPADTQYF
D: .; size: few; J: TRBJ2-1; V: TRBV24-1; length: 12; DNA: TGTGCCACCAGTGATAAGGGGCGCAGGCAGTTCTTC; CDR3: CATSDKGRRQFF
D: .; size: .; J: TRBJ2-1; V: TRBV19; length: 15; DNA: TGTGCCAGTAGTATAGGTGGCGGGCGCTACAATGAGCAGTTCTTC; CDR3: CASSIGGGRYNEQFF
D: TRBD1; size: few; J: TRBJ2-2; V: TRBV12-3/TRBV12-4; length: 14; DNA: TGTGCCAGCCTGGGGACAGCGAACACCGGGGAGCTGTTTTTT; CDR3: CASLGTANTGELFF
D: .; size: .; J: TRBJ1-2; V: TRBV7-8; length: 14; DNA: TGTGCCAGCAGCTTAGATGCGGGGAACTATGGCTACAGCTTC; CDR3: CASSLDAGNYGYSF
D: TRBD2; size: few; J: TRBJ2-1; V: TRBV5-1; length: 19; DNA: TGCGCCAGCAGCTGGCAAACATCGGTAGCGGGAGGGCCCTACAATGAGCAGTTCTTC; CDR3: CASSWQTSVAGGPYNEQFF
D: .; size: few; J: TRBJ2-3; V: TRBV7-9; length: 10; DNA: TGTGCCAGCGGCCCTAGCGTCGTCCATTTT; CDR3: CASGPSVVHF
D: .; size: .; J: TRBJ2-2; V: TRBV5-5; length: 15; DNA: TGTGCCAGCAGCGGTGGAAAGGTAGCGACCGGGGAGCTGTTTTTT; CDR3: CASSGGKVATGELFF
D: .; size: .; J: TRBJ1-3; V: TRBV2; length: 14; DNA: TGTGCCAGCAGTGATCCGGGACTGGGAAACACCACATATTTT; CDR3: CASSDPGLGNTTYF
D: .; size: few; J: TRBJ2-5; V: TRBV12-3/TRBV12-4; length: 13; DNA: TGTGCCAGCAGCCCAGGAGCGGGAGAGACCCAGTACTTC; CDR3: CASSPGAGETQYF
D: TRBD1; size: many; J: TRBJ2-5; V: TRBV20-1; length: 12; DNA: TGCAGTGTCTGGGACAGAAAAGAGACCCAGTACTTC; CDR3: CSVWDRKETQYF
D: TRBD2; size: few; J: TRBJ2-2; V: TRBV6-1; length: 18; DNA: TGTGCCAGCAGTGCCTTATCCCACGGACTAGTCGACACCGGGGAGCTGTTTTTT; CDR3: CASSALSHGLVDTGELFF
D: .; size: few; J: TRBJ1-5; V: TRBV12-3/TRBV12-4; length: 14; DNA: TGTGCCAGCAGTTTTGGGGGAGTGGATCAGCCCCAGCATTTT; CDR3: CASSFGGVDQPQHF
D: TRBD2; size: .; J: TRBJ2-7; V: TRBV7-9; length: 14; DNA: TGTGCCAGCAGCTCGGGACTAGCTTTAGGAGAGCAGTACTTC; CDR3: CASSSGLALGEQYF
D: .; size: many; J: TRBJ2-7; V: TRBV2; length: 13; DNA: TGTGCCAGCAGTGCGGACAGGGAGGGGGAGCAGTACTTC; CDR3: CASSADREGEQYF
D: TRBD2; size: few; J: TRBJ2-4; V: TRBV2; length: 14; DNA: TGTGCCAGCGGGGGACTAGCGGGCAAAAACATTCAGTACTTC; CDR3: CASGGLAGKNIQYF
D: .; size: .; J: TRBJ2-7; V: TRBV5-1; length: 15; DNA: TGCGCCAGCAGCTTGGAAGGGGGTTTTGGGGGAGAGAAGTACTTC; CDR3: CASSLEGGFGGEKYF
D: TRBD1; size: .; J: TRBJ1-2; V: TRBV12-3/TRBV12-4; length: 14; DNA: TGTGCCAGCAGTCGGCAGGGGGCTAACTATGGCTACACCTTC; CDR3: CASSRQGANYGYTF
D: .; size: few; J: TRBJ2-7; V: TRBV3-1; length: 11; DNA: TGTGCCAGCAGCACTAACTACGAGCAGTACTTC; CDR3: CASSTNYEQYF
D: TRBD1; size: .; J: TRBJ1-6; V: TRBV4-1; length: 15; DNA: TGCGCCAGCACCGCCCCGGACAGGGAGAATTCACCCCTCCACTTT; CDR3: CASTAPDRENSPLHF
D: .; size: many; J: TRBJ2-3; V: TRBV20-1; length: 14; DNA: TGCAGTGCTAGAGTTTCCATGGGGCAGGGTACGCAGTATTTT; CDR3: CSARVSMGQGTQYF
D: .; size: many; J: TRBJ1-1; V: TRBV2; length: 13; DNA: TGTGCCAGCAGACGGACAGAGAACACTGAAGCTTTCTTT; CDR3: CASRRTENTEAFF
D: .; size: few; J: TRBJ1-1; V: TRBV5-1; length: 14; DNA: TGCGCCAGCAGCTTGTTGCAAAAGAACACTGAAGCTTTCTTT; CDR3: CASSLLQKNTEAFF
D: TRBD2; size: .; J: TRBJ2-2; V: TRBV20-1; length: 13; DNA: TGCAGTGCTAACCGCGGGGGGGCAGGGGAGCTGTTTTTT; CDR3: CSANRGGAGELFF
D: TRBD2; size: few; J: TRBJ2-1; V: TRBV7-3; length: 16; DNA: TGTGCCAGCAGCCCGCTAGCGGGAGGAGAGGGCAATGAGCAGTTCTTC; CDR3: CASSPLAGGEGNEQFF
D: .; size: .; J: TRBJ1-1; V: TRBV12-3/TRBV12-4; length: 13; DNA: TGTGCCAGCACCCCAGATTTCGGACTCGAAGCTTTCTTT; CDR3: CASTPDFGLEAFF
D: .; size: few; J: TRBJ2-2; V: TRBV5-1; length: 15; DNA: TGCGCCAGCAGCCTTGGACAGAGCCCTCCCCGGGAGCTGTTTTTT; CDR3: CASSLGQSPPRELFF
D: TRBD2; size: many; J: TRBJ2-3; V: TRBV2; length: 15; DNA: TGTGCCAGCAGTGAGGTAGCGGGAGGAATAGATACGCAGTATTTT; CDR3: CASSEVAGGIDTQYF
D: TRBD2; size: many; J: TRBJ2-1; V: TRBV3-1; length: 17; DNA: TGTGCCAGCAGCTTCCGGACTAGCGGGAGCGAGTGGAATGAGCAGTTCTTC; CDR3: CASSFRTSGSEWNEQFF